A selection of T cell receptor beta chains follows, all from one sample in a study of blood T cell repertoires in COVID-19. TCRdb keeps only in-frame clones here, not all; method: immunoSEQ multiplex PCR. The sample contains 70,000 to 90,000 clones, approximately 82% of which appear only once. Sequencing was done on a sample of peripheral blood. These receptor sequences come from a human donor in a cohort sampled during active COVID-19. The CDR3 runs from the conserved cysteine through the conserved F or W. A D gene is named only where the DNA matches it firmly. Clone size is given for some rows only: seen once, a few or many times, or a class if the clone is expanded.

size	V	J	D	DNA	CDR3
NA	TRBV2	TRBJ2-5	TRBD2	TGTGCCAGCAGTAAGACTAGCGGACAAGAGACCCAGTACTTC	CASSKTSGQETQYF
NA	TRBV10-3	TRBJ1-1	NA	TGTGCCGCACAGCCGGGGCGGGAGACTGAAGCTTTCTTT	CAAQPGRETEAFF
NA	TRBV10-3	TRBJ1-5	NA	TGTGCCATCAGTGAGCAGCTCGGCGGGACCCGTCAGCCCCAGCATTTT	CAISEQLGGTRQPQHF
NA	TRBV7-2	TRBJ1-1	TRBD1	TGTGCCAGCAGCTTAAACATAGCGGGACAGGGCTCTGAAGCTTTCTTT	CASSLNIAGQGSEAFF
many	TRBV2	TRBJ2-1	NA	TGTGCCAGCAGGAGGGGGAAACCCAATGAGCAGTTCTTC	CASRRGKPNEQFF
NA	TRBV7-8	TRBJ2-1	NA	TGTGCCAGCAGCCCGCGGTCCAACTCCTACAATGAGCAGTTCTTC	CASSPRSNSYNEQFF
NA	TRBV19	TRBJ2-1	TRBD2	TGTGCCAGTAGTATAGGCCTAGCGGGACTTTACAATGAGCAGTTCTTC	CASSIGLAGLYNEQFF
NA	TRBV29-1	TRBJ1-2	TRBD1	TGCAGCGTCACCCAACAGGGGCTATATGGCTACACCTTC	CSVTQQGLYGYTF
NA	TRBV6-2/TRBV6-3	TRBJ2-3	NA	TGTGCCAGCAGTTATAACAGGCCGCCGCAGTATTTT	CASSYNRPPQYF
NA	TRBV28	TRBJ2-7	TRBD1	TGTGCCAGCAGCTCCGGGACAGGGCAACGTGGGCAGTACTTC	CASSSGTGQRGQYF
NA	TRBV19	TRBJ1-5	TRBD1	TGTGCCAGTAGTATTTCCTTGGGACAGGGATTAAATCAGCCCCAGCATTTT	CASSISLGQGLNQPQHF
NA	TRBV29-1	TRBJ1-2	TRBD1	TGCAGCGTCCAAGACAGGGTCTATGGCTACACCTTC	CSVQDRVYGYTF
once	TRBV2	TRBJ2-5	NA	TGTGCCAGCAATAGCAGGATCGGGGTTGGGGAGACCCAGTACTTC	CASNSRIGVGETQYF
NA	TRBV4-1	TRBJ1-1	NA	TGCGCCAGCAGCCAAGATCGGTCGAACACTGAAGCTTTCTTT	CASSQDRSNTEAFF
NA	TRBV7-3	TRBJ2-1	NA	TGTGCCAGCAGCTCCGGGCAGGGGTCCTACAATGAGCAGTTCTTC	CASSSGQGSYNEQFF
NA	TRBV3-1/TRBV3-2	TRBJ2-3	TRBD2	TGTGCCAGCAGCCAAGCAGCGGGGGGGCAGGCAGATACGCAGTATTTT	CASSQAAGGQADTQYF
NA	TRBV27	TRBJ1-3	TRBD1	TGTGCCAGCAGTTTATACGGGACAGGGTTTGGAAACACCATATATTTT	CASSLYGTGFGNTIYF
NA	TRBV2	TRBJ2-7	TRBD1	TGTGCCAGCAGTGAAGGGACAGGCTACTACGAGCAGTACTTC	CASSEGTGYYEQYF
once	TRBV5-1	TRBJ2-5	TRBD1	TGCGCCAGCAGCCAGGGACAGCTAAAAGAGACCCAGTACTTC	CASSQGQLKETQYF
NA	TRBV21-1	TRBJ1-5	NA	TGTGCCAGCAGCAAAGGAATCGCAGGGTATGGGCACAATCAGCCCCAGCATTTT	CASSKGIAGYGHNQPQHF
NA	TRBV14	TRBJ1-5	NA	TGTGCCAGCAGCCAAGATCTTTATCAGCCCCAGCATTTT	CASSQDLYQPQHF
few	TRBV7-3	TRBJ2-2	TRBD1	TGTGCCAGCAGCCCGACACTACAGGGGTCCGGGGAGCTGTTTTTT	CASSPTLQGSGELFF
NA	TRBV18	TRBJ2-7	TRBD1	TGTGCCAGCTCAAAGGGACAGGGGCGCTTAATCGAGCAGTACTTC	CASSKGQGRLIEQYF
NA	TRBV5-1	TRBJ1-1	NA	TGCGCCAGCAGCTCCCAATTCGACAGGCTAACTGAAGCTTTCTTT	CASSSQFDRLTEAFF
NA	TRBV5-1	TRBJ2-3	NA	TGCGCCAGCAGCCCCATCAGCGGTAGCACAGATACGCAGTATTTT	CASSPISGSTDTQYF
NA	TRBV19	TRBJ1-1	NA	TGTGCCAGTAGTATAGGGCCGAACCTGAACACTGAAGCTTTCTTT	CASSIGPNLNTEAFF
NA	TRBV3-1/TRBV3-2	TRBJ1-4	NA	TGTGCCAGCAGCTTCGCGAGAGCAACTAATGAAAAACTGTTTTTT	CASSFARATNEKLFF
NA	TRBV28	TRBJ2-3	TRBD2	TGTGCCAGCAGCGTGGCGGGAGGGCCCACAGATACGCAGTATTTT	CASSVAGGPTDTQYF
NA	TRBV5-6	TRBJ2-7	NA	TGTGCCAGCAGCCCTTACTTGGCAGGGGTCGAGCAGTACTTC	CASSPYLAGVEQYF
NA	TRBV19	TRBJ2-1	TRBD2	TGTGCCAGTAGGTTCACTAGCGAAACTAACAATGAGCAGTTCTTC	CASRFTSETNNEQFF
NA	TRBV9	TRBJ1-4	NA	TGTGCCAGCAGCGCACGGGGGGACGGTAATGAAAAACTGTTTTTT	CASSARGDGNEKLFF
once	TRBV7-2	TRBJ2-2	NA	TGTGCCAGCAGCTTATCTCCCACCGGGGAGCTGTTTTTT	CASSLSPTGELFF
NA	TRBV2	TRBJ1-6	TRBD1	TGTGCCAGCAGTGGGGACAGCTCCTATAATTCACCCCTCCACTTT	CASSGDSSYNSPLHF
NA	TRBV6-2/TRBV6-3	TRBJ1-1	TRBD1	TGTGCCAGCAGTTACGGTGACAGGGTGAACACTGAAGCTTTCTTT	CASSYGDRVNTEAFF
NA	TRBV6-1	TRBJ2-3	NA	TGTGCCAGCAGTGAATTCGTCTCCACAGATACGCAGTATTTT	CASSEFVSTDTQYF
NA	TRBV7-6	TRBJ2-5	NA	TGTGCCAGCAGCTTAGCAGCCCACCAAGAGACCCAGTACTTC	CASSLAAHQETQYF
once	TRBV10-3	TRBJ1-1	NA	TGTGCCATCAGTGCCCGACTTATTTTGAACACTGAAGCTTTCTTT	CAISARLILNTEAFF
NA	TRBV5-1	TRBJ2-7	TRBD1	TGCGCCAGCAGCCTGACTCCGGGACAGGGGGCCCTTGGGCAGTACTTC	CASSLTPGQGALGQYF
once	TRBV28	TRBJ2-5	NA	TGTGCCAGCAGTTTTCGGCAGGGCTACCAAGAGACCCAGTACTTC	CASSFRQGYQETQYF
NA	TRBV28	TRBJ2-1	TRBD2	TGTGCCAGCAGCCGGACTAGCGGGGGGGCCAATGAGCAGTTCTTC	CASSRTSGGANEQFF
NA	TRBV3-1/TRBV3-2	TRBJ2-7	TRBD1	TGTGCCAGCAGCCAAGGGACAGGGGGGTACTACGAGCAGTACTTC	CASSQGTGGYYEQYF
once	TRBV6-5	TRBJ2-5	TRBD2	TGTGCCAGCATTCGGACTAGCGGGGAGGAGACCCAGTACTTC	CASIRTSGEETQYF
NA	TRBV29-1	TRBJ2-6	TRBD1	TGCAGCGTGGGACAGGGGGCGCTATCTGGGGCCAACGTCCTGACTTTC	CSVGQGALSGANVLTF
NA	TRBV9	TRBJ2-5	TRBD2	TGTGCCAGCAGCGTAGGTCCGCCGGGGGGCCAAGAGACCCAGTACTTC	CASSVGPPGGQETQYF